This T cell receptor beta chain appears in the sequencing data of a study of shared clonotypes between healthy human individuals. Produced via immunoSEQ multiplex PCR; TCRdb's table is partial and in-frame only. The profile shows around 1.9 million clones, about 93% of them singletons. Germline V gene data show CDR1 as MGHRA and CDR2 as YSYEKL. CDR3 length: 13 amino acids. V was shortened by 3 bases and J by 8 bases, with 13 bases between the two germline ends. As defined, naive CD8 cells were CD45RO-negative and positively selected for CCR7, with terminally differentiated effector memory CD45RA+ cells excluded.

This chain joins TRBV4-1 and TRBJ1-1; D is uncertain. Specimen: naive CD8+ T cells from PBMCs. This clonotype was sampled from a man between 18 and 35 years old in good health. Some clones in this sample may be carry-over from other donors' samples. CDR3 residues: CASSQPRAAEAFF. The CDR3 DNA reads as TGCGCCAGCAGCCAGCCGAGGGCAGCAGAAGCTTTCTTT.